These T cell receptor beta chains were read from a single sample in a study of T cell clonotyping in hematopoietic cell transplantation. Method: immunoSEQ multiplex PCR; TCRdb's copy keeps in-frame clones and lacks some. The sample records approximately 5,400 clones, around 78% being singletons. This sample comprised peripheral blood mononuclear cells, obtained 100 days after allogeneic stem cell transplant. The receptor set was obtained from a male patient aged 60-70 years who had an allogeneic stem cell transplant, so T cells may come from the graft donor. Some clones in this sample may be carry-over from other donors' samples. Both conserved end residues are part of each CDR3. A D gene is named only where the DNA matches it firmly. Where a row states a size, it is once, few, many or the class of an expanded clone; other rows omit it.

clone_size	d_call	v_call	j_call	cdr3_length	cdr3_aa	cdr3_nt
.	.	TRBV7-2	TRBJ1-1	14	CASSLEQGWTEAFF	TGTGCCAGCAGCTTAGAGCAGGGTTGGACTGAAGCTTTCTTT
.	.	TRBV7-6	TRBJ2-2	13	CASSTRGVGELFF	TGTGCCAGCAGCACCCGAGGGGTCGGGGAGCTGTTTTTT
.	.	TRBV10-3	TRBJ2-2	13	CAISESSPGELFF	TGTGCCATCAGTGAGTCGTCCCCCGGGGAGCTGTTTTTT
.	TRBD2	TRBV7-8	TRBJ2-2	16	CASSQLAGSNTGELFF	TGTGCCAGCAGCCAACTAGCGGGATCGAACACCGGGGAGCTGTTTTTT
once	TRBD2	TRBV2	TRBJ2-2	17	CASSETSGSYYTGELFF	TGTGCCAGCAGTGAAACTAGCGGGAGCTACTACACCGGGGAGCTGTTTTTT
.	TRBD1	TRBV4-3	TRBJ1-2	16	CASSLLGQGGNYGYTF	TGCGCCAGCAGCCTCCTCGGACAGGGCGGGAACTATGGCTACACCTTC
.	.	TRBV6-5	TRBJ1-1	13	CASSIGSNTEAFF	TGTGCCAGCAGTATCGGCAGCAACACTGAAGCTTTCTTT
.	.	TRBV5-8	TRBJ2-7	17	CASSLIFGSGNSYEQYF	TGTGCCAGCAGCTTGATTTTCGGTAGCGGAAACTCCTACGAGCAGTACTTC
.	.	TRBV5-1	TRBJ1-1	14	CASSLAGKITEAFF	TGCGCCAGCAGCTTAGCAGGGAAGATCACTGAAGCTTTCTTT
.	TRBD2	TRBV5-4	TRBJ2-7	16	CASSLTKGGPSYEQYF	TGTGCCAGCAGCCTGACCAAGGGAGGGCCCTCTTACGAGCAGTACTTC
.	.	TRBV7-2	TRBJ2-2	13	CASRWLGAGELFF	TGTGCCAGCAGATGGTTGGGCGCCGGGGAGCTGTTTTTT
.	.	TRBV27	TRBJ2-5	15	CASSLFRAGQETQYF	TGTGCCAGCAGTTTATTTAGGGCGGGTCAAGAGACCCAGTACTTC
.	.	TRBV6-5	TRBJ2-7	11	CASSRLSEQYF	TGTGCCAGCTCCAGACTTTCCGAGCAGTACTTC
.	.	TRBV28	TRBJ1-4	17	CASSPPGKSSTNEKLFF	TGTGCCAGCAGTCCCCCGGGGAAATCCTCAACTAATGAAAAACTGTTTTTT